This T cell receptor beta chain emerged from a study of blood T cell repertoires in COVID-19. Study at large: PBMCs, B-cell-depleted T cells, or T cells were the source of the cDNA or gDNA that made up the material.

Per the original methods: The assay estimated nucleated cells by amplifying reference gene primers. The table came from immunoSEQ multiplex PCR; TCRdb's copy has only in-frame clones and leaves some out. V, J and clone size reflect that table, while D and trimming were determined from the DNA. This table holds 250,000 to 300,000 clones, roughly nine tenths found once. The receptor comes from a woman aged 25-40 years with COVID-19, enrolled during active disease. The specimen was peripheral blood.

CDR3: CASSRSGAGDEQFF. The CDR3 DNA follows: TGTGCCAGCAGCCGGAGCGGGGCCGGGGATGAGCAGTTCTTC. The chain couples TRBV11-2 to TRBJ2-1, with 7 bases that match TRBD2. CDR1 is SGHAT and CDR2 is FQNNGV in the germline V gene. This CDR3 spans 14 amino acids. With 5 bases clipped from V and 8 bases from J, the junction kept 9 bases outside the gene matches. Full variable domain (rest looked up from reference TRBV11-2 and TRBJ2-1): EAGVAQSPRYKIIEKRQSVAFWCNPISGHATLYWYQQILGQGPKLLIQFQNNGVVDDSQLPKDRFSAERLKGVDSTLKIQPAKLEDSAVYLCASSRSGAGDEQFFGPGTRLTVL.